A selection of T cell receptor beta chains follows, all from one sample in a study of control samples from healthy donors and cancer patients. Libraries were prepared by immunoSEQ multiplex PCR; TCRdb keeps only in-frame clonotypes and omits some of them. The sample contains approximately 100,000 clones, around 90% of which appear only once. The sample consisted of blood. The receptors derive from a man under 40 in good health. The CDR3 runs from the conserved cysteine through the conserved F or W. D genes are given only for firm matches. Clone size is given for some rows only: seen once, a few or many times, or a class if the clone is expanded.

d_gene	j_gene	v_gene	abundance	CDR3aa	CDR3nt
TRBD2	TRBJ2-1	TRBV9	NA	CASSAAGYRTSGSQFNEQFF	TGTGCCAGCAGCGCGGCGGGTTATCGGACTAGCGGGAGTCAATTCAATGAGCAGTTCTTC
NA	TRBJ1-2	TRBV6-4	NA	CASSDGGSGYTF	TGTGCCAGCAGTGACGGGGGTAGTGGCTACACCTTC
TRBD2	TRBJ2-7	TRBV11-1	NA	CASSLTSGAYEQYF	TGTGCCAGCAGCTTAACTAGCGGCGCCTACGAGCAGTACTTC
TRBD1	TRBJ1-2	TRBV18	NA	CASSPPRQQGRDGYTF	TGTGCCAGCTCACCGCCGAGACAACAGGGGCGGGATGGCTACACCTTC
NA	TRBJ2-3	TRBV5-1	NA	CASSLVGSSDTQYF	TGCGCCAGCAGCTTGGTGGGCTCCTCAGATACGCAGTATTTT
TRBD2	TRBJ2-1	TRBV3-1/TRBV3-2	NA	CASSQVTSGSTNEQFF	TGTGCCAGCAGCCAAGTGACTAGCGGGAGTACTAATGAGCAGTTCTTC
NA	TRBJ1-1	TRBV7-9	NA	CASSSAGTNTEAFF	TGTGCCAGCAGCTCAGCAGGGACAAACACTGAAGCTTTCTTT
TRBD2	TRBJ2-1	TRBV9	NA	CASSGLAGSYNEQFF	TGTGCCAGCAGCGGACTAGCGGGATCCTACAATGAGCAGTTCTTC
TRBD1	TRBJ1-6	TRBV27	NA	CASSREGARYNSPLHF	TGTGCCAGCAGCCGGGAGGGGGCCCGTTATAATTCACCCCTCCACTTT
TRBD2	TRBJ2-1	TRBV3-1/TRBV3-2	NA	CASRTGGGRAANEQFF	TGTGCCAGCAGAACTGGAGGCGGGAGAGCCGCCAATGAGCAGTTCTTC
NA	TRBJ2-3	TRBV6-4	NA	CASSDRGRSTDTQYF	TGTGCCAGCAGTGACAGGGGCCGGAGCACAGATACGCAGTATTTT
TRBD2	TRBJ2-4	TRBV7-2	NA	CASSSRTSGSITKNIQYF	TGTGCCAGCAGCTCCCGGACTAGCGGGAGTATCACCAAAAACATTCAGTACTTC
NA	TRBJ1-4	TRBV10-1	few	CASSEGYNEKLFF	TGCGCCAGCAGTGAGGGGTATAATGAAAAACTGTTTTTT
NA	TRBJ2-5	TRBV9	NA	CASSASRGTQYF	TGTGCCAGCAGCGCTTCCAGGGGAACCCAGTACTTC
TRBD2	TRBJ2-1	TRBV2	NA	CASRKGLAGGKSYNEQFF	TGTGCCAGCAGGAAGGGACTAGCGGGAGGAAAGTCCTACAATGAGCAGTTCTTC
TRBD1	TRBJ2-7	TRBV5-1	NA	CASSATGANEQYF	TGCGCCAGCAGCGCGACAGGGGCCAACGAGCAGTACTTC
TRBD1	TRBJ1-1	TRBV6-1	medium-sized	CASSAGGGQGLSNTEAFF	TGTGCCAGCAGTGCAGGTGGGGGACAGGGGTTATCGAACACTGAAGCTTTCTTT
NA	TRBJ2-5	TRBV10-3	NA	CAISEWGRGETQYF	TGTGCCATCAGTGAGTGGGGGCGCGGGGAGACCCAGTACTTC
NA	TRBJ1-1	TRBV6-6	NA	CASTTDVHRTEAFF	TGTGCCAGCACCACCGACGTACATCGCACTGAAGCTTTCTTT
NA	TRBJ2-1	TRBV11-3	NA	CASSLGGLYNEQFF	TGTGCCAGCAGCTTAGGTGGACTATACAATGAGCAGTTCTTC
NA	TRBJ1-5	TRBV27	NA	CASRLTADQPQHF	TGTGCCAGCAGATTGACAGCGGATCAGCCCCAGCATTTT
NA	TRBJ1-2	TRBV15	NA	CATSRDRGGTFYGYTF	TGTGCCACCAGCAGAGACCGGGGGGGCACCTTCTATGGCTACACCTTC
NA	TRBJ1-2	TRBV28	NA	CASSLPLGNYGYTF	TGTGCCAGCAGTTTACCTCTAGGGAACTATGGCTACACCTTC
TRBD2	TRBJ2-2	TRBV6-4	NA	CASSDSAVAGYTGELFF	TGTGCCAGCAGTGACTCGGCAGTAGCGGGGTACACCGGGGAGCTGTTTTTT
TRBD1	TRBJ1-4	TRBV4-1	NA	CASSQSLGQGFEKLFF	TGCGCCAGCAGCCAGTCTTTGGGACAGGGGTTTGAAAAACTGTTTTTT
TRBD1	TRBJ2-7	TRBV7-6	NA	CASSPGQPHEQYF	TGTGCCAGCAGCCCGGGACAGCCCCACGAGCAGTACTTC
NA	TRBJ2-1	TRBV14	few	CASSQERGISYNEQFF	TGTGCCAGCAGCCAAGAGAGGGGAATCTCCTACAATGAGCAGTTCTTC
NA	TRBJ2-7	TRBV11-3	NA	CASSSPWSDPDYEQYF	TGTGCCAGCAGCTCCCCATGGTCAGATCCTGACTACGAGCAGTACTTC
TRBD2	TRBJ2-2	TRBV28	NA	CASSSPSGRATGELFF	TGTGCCAGCAGTAGTCCTAGCGGGAGGGCCACCGGGGAGCTGTTTTTT
TRBD1	TRBJ2-7	TRBV20-1	NA	CSATDRYEQYF	TGCAGTGCCACGGACAGGTACGAGCAGTACTTC
NA	TRBJ1-5	TRBV27	NA	CASSRMAGQPQHF	TGTGCCAGCAGTCGGATGGCGGGTCAGCCCCAGCATTTT
NA	TRBJ2-7	TRBV5-1	NA	CASSPTRYSNEQYF	TGCGCCAGCAGCCCGACTAGGTATAGCAACGAGCAGTACTTC
NA	TRBJ1-1	TRBV6-1	NA	CASSEYSENTEAFF	TGTGCCAGCAGTGAATACTCAGAGAACACTGAAGCTTTCTTT
NA	TRBJ1-1	TRBV9	NA	CASSRGSGDTEAFF	TGTGCCAGCAGCCGGGGTTCGGGAGACACTGAAGCTTTCTTT
NA	TRBJ1-4	TRBV5-1	once	CASSPSGATNEKLFF	TGCGCCAGCAGCCCCTCAGGGGCAACTAATGAAAAACTGTTTTTT
NA	TRBJ1-2	TRBV7-9	NA	CASSLASAGHGYTF	TGTGCCAGCAGCTTAGCGTCGGCAGGCCATGGCTACACCTTC
TRBD2	TRBJ2-7	TRBV9	NA	CASSEGSTSGRSQQYF	TGTGCCAGCAGCGAGGGGTCGACTAGCGGGAGGTCACAGCAGTACTTC
TRBD1	TRBJ1-4	TRBV7-2	NA	CASSLALAGGDGKLFF	TGTGCCAGCAGCTTAGCGCTCGCAGGGGGCGATGGAAAACTGTTTTTT
NA	TRBJ2-5	TRBV3-1/TRBV3-2	NA	CASSPTAAIGGETQYF	TGTGCCAGCAGCCCCACCGCCGCGATAGGTGGAGAGACCCAGTACTTC
TRBD2	TRBJ2-7	TRBV4-3	NA	CASSQDLLAGRYEQYF	TGCGCCAGCAGCCAAGATCTACTAGCGGGACGCTACGAGCAGTACTTC
TRBD1	TRBJ2-1	TRBV2	few	CAMSGQSSYNEQFF	TGTGCCATGTCGGGACAGAGCTCCTACAATGAGCAGTTCTTC
NA	TRBJ2-7	TRBV6-4	once	CASSEWRGRFDYEQYF	TGTGCCAGCAGTGAATGGCGGGGGCGGTTTGACTACGAGCAGTACTTC
NA	TRBJ2-5	TRBV19	NA	CASSSGLRQETQYF	TGTGCCAGTAGTTCAGGGTTAAGACAAGAGACCCAGTACTTC
NA	TRBJ1-2	TRBV24-1	NA	CATSVGNGVGYTF	TGTGCCACCAGTGTGGGAAATGGAGTGGGCTACACCTTC
NA	TRBJ2-3	TRBV2	NA	CASIPRGSTDTQYF	TGTGCCAGCATCCCCAGGGGAAGCACAGATACGCAGTATTTT
TRBD2	TRBJ2-5	TRBV10-2	once	CASSESLVAGLETQYF	TGCGCCAGCAGTGAGTCGTTGGTAGCGGGCTTGGAGACCCAGTACTTC
NA	TRBJ1-1	TRBV6-1	NA	CASSEPGTGNTEAFF	TGTGCCAGCAGTGAACCCGGGACGGGGAACACTGAAGCTTTCTTT
TRBD2	TRBJ2-1	TRBV9	NA	CASSVSGRIVGEQFF	TGTGCCAGCAGCGTAAGCGGGAGAATTGTTGGTGAGCAGTTCTTC
TRBD2	TRBJ2-7	TRBV29-1	NA	CSVEDHPGGYEQYF	TGCAGCGTTGAAGATCATCCGGGGGGCTACGAGCAGTACTTC
NA	TRBJ2-1	TRBV7-9	NA	CASSLVVDNEQFF	TGTGCCAGCAGCTTAGTTGTGGACAATGAGCAGTTCTTC
NA	TRBJ1-1	TRBV27	NA	CASSKSRDTEAFF	TGTGCCAGCAGCAAATCAAGGGACACTGAAGCTTTCTTT